The entry below gives a single TCR beta chain sequence along with its context. This CDR3 region has 14 residues. Germline V gives CDR1 MNHNS, CDR2 SASEGT. The ends were cut back, 2 bases at V and 1 base at J, with 8 bases in the middle. This sample was taken from a study of graft-versus-host responses after intestinal transplantation. Looking at the study overall: The whole recipient group had anti-thymocyte globulin induction followed by tacrolimus and steroids for around three years.

Sequencing used immunoSEQ multiplex PCR; TCRdb keeps in-frame clones, though not all of them. The data show some 10,000 clones, with 80% seen just once and around 35% held by the top ten. The specimen comprised PBMCs, sampled about 67 weeks after intestinal transplant. This chain uses TRBV6-1 with TRBJ2-5, with D perhaps matching TRBD2 (6 bases). The TCR originated in a human patient who received an intestinal transplant, so some T cells may come from the graft donor. The CDR3 region has the DNA TGTGCCAGCAGTGAATGGAGGGGCCAAGAGACCCAGTACTTC. Translated, it gives CASSEWRGQETQYF.